The sequence of this TCR beta chain was determined in a study of cytomegalovirus exposure and HLA in healthy donors. Points on this clone: Its target is unknown.

The PCR used 60 Vbeta and 13 Jbeta primers. This table comes from immunoSEQ multiplex PCR, and its TCRdb copy is limited to in-frame clones, with some not included. The sample has about 150,000 clones, approximately 78% seen once. The CDR3 is 15 amino acids. Germline V gene lookup returns CDR1 SGHNT and CDR2 YYREEE (reference sequence). Trimming removed 2 bases from V and 5 bases from J; junction bases left unmatched: 8. Healthy donors of bone marrow made up the group. Study results and limitations: Follow-up analysis later connected one missense variant in DCLRE1C with trimming of TCR beta V- and J-genes. Accurate predictions that matched the HLA-A and HLA-B alleles of most subjects were reportedly made from TCR beta sequences.

The source material was PBMCs. This receptor was obtained from a woman aged 50 to 60 in good health and CMV-seropositive. The chain combines TRBV5-4 with TRBJ1-2; the match to TRBD1 covers 8 bases. The DNA of the CDR3 is TGTGCCAGCAGCTTCAGGGACAGGCGAGGGTATGGCTACACCTTC. This sequence encodes CASSFRDRRGYGYTF.